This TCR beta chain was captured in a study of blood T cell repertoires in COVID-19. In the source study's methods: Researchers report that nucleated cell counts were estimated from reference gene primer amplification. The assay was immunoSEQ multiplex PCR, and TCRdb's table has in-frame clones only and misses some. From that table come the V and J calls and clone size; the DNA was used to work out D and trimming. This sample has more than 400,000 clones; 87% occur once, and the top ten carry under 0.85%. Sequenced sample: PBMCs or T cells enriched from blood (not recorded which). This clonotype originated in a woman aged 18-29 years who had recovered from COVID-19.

CDR3 in DNA: TGTGCCAGCAGTGAAGGGACAGGGTGGTTACAAGCGAAGTACTTC. Translated: CASSEGTGWLQAKYF. This chain joins TRBV2 and TRBJ2-7; TRBD1 agrees at 8 bases. The CDR3 is made up of 15 amino acids. Per the germline V gene, CDR1 is SNHLY and CDR2 is FYNNEI. Trimming took 1 base from V and 11 from J; bases not matched to a gene: 13. Filled out from reference TRBV2 and TRBJ2-7, the complete variable domain reads EPEVTQTPSHQVTQMGQEVILRCVPISNHLYFYWYRQILGQKVEFLVSFYNNEISEKSEIFDDQFSVERPDGSNFTLKIRSTKLEDSAMYFCASSEGTGWLQAKYFGPGTRLTVT.